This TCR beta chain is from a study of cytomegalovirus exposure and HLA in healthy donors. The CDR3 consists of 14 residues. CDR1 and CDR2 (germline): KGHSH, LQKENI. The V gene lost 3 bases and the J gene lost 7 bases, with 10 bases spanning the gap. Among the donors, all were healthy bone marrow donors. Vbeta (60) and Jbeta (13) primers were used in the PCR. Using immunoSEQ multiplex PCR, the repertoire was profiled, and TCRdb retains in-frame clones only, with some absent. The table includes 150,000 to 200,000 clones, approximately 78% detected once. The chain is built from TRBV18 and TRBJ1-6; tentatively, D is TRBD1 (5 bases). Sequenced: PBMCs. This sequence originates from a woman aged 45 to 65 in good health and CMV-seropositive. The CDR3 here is CASSPGLTNSPLHF. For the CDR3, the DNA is TGTGCCAGCTCACCGGGACTCACGAATTCACCCCTCCACTTT.